These 25 T cell receptor beta chains share one sample of origin, sequenced in a study of blood T cell repertoires in COVID-19. The repertoire was sequenced with immunoSEQ multiplex PCR; TCRdb's copy has only in-frame clones and lacks some. The table lists 110,000 or so clones, 81% of them singletons, with about 40% in the top ten. Sequencing used peripheral blood. The receptors derive from an older man with acute or convalescent COVID-19.

This chain uses TRBV3-1 (or the pseudogene TRBV3-2) with TRBJ1-1; D call uncertain. The CDR3 is made up of 13 amino acids. The germline CDR1 and CDR2 sequences are LGHDT and YNNKEL (reference sequence). V was cut by 0 bases and J by 11 bases, with 13 bases left in between. For the CDR3, the DNA is TGTGCCAGCAGCCAAGACCTGGGAGGGATGGCTTTCTTT. Amino acids: CASSQDLGGMAFF.

The chain joins TRBV5-1 to TRBJ2-1; 8 bases agree with TRBD1. The CDR3 spans 15 residues. V was clipped by 0 bases and J by 7 bases; unmatched bases: 6. Per the germline V gene, CDR1 is SGHRS and CDR2 is YFSETQ. The CDR3 loop reads CASSLEWTGRNEQFF. In DNA form, the CDR3 reads TGCGCCAGCAGCTTGGAATGGACAGGGAGGAATGAGCAGTTCTTC.

This clone was seen once. V gene TRBV6-5 combines with J gene TRBJ1-2; TRBD1 matches at 7 bases. The CDR3 runs to 14 residues. J was trimmed by 4 bases and V by 6 bases; bases with no gene match: 8. Looked up from germline, CDR1 is MNHEY and CDR2 is SVGAGI. The CDR3 loop reads CASSQTGQVYGYTF. CDR3 bases: TGTGCCAGCAGCCAAACCGGACAGGTCTATGGCTACACCTTC.

This clone was counted only a few times. The identical CDR3 is also encoded by other nucleotide sequences in the sample. CDR3 amino acids: CASSLRGQPQHF. CDR3 bases: TGTGCCAGCAGTTTAAGGGGTCAGCCCCAGCATTTT. V and J are TRBV28 and TRBJ1-5; D is possibly TRBD1 (5 bases). The CDR3 has 12 residues. V dropped 2 bases and J dropped 6 bases, with 5 bases sitting between them. Germline V gene sequence: CDR1 MDHEN, CDR2 SYDVKM.

This clone showed up just once. J is TRBJ2-5 and V is TRBV2; D may be TRBD1 (6 bases). CDR1 is SNHLY and CDR2 is FYNNEI in the germline V gene. The CDR3 consists of 13 residues. Between the trimmed V and J ends, which lost 5 bases and 3 bases, there was a span of 10 bases. CDR3 sequence: CASSLRTEETQYF. Written as DNA, the CDR3 is TGTGCCAGCAGTTTAAGGACAGAAGAGACCCAGTACTTC.

The V call is TRBV5-6, the J call TRBJ2-2; tentatively, D is TRBD1 (6 bases). The CDR3 spans 15 residues. V was clipped by 0 bases and J by 7 bases, with 13 bases between them. Germline V CDR1 and CDR2: SGHDT, YYEEEE. CDR3 sequence: CASSLAALRGGELFF. CDR3 coding DNA: TGTGCCAGCAGCTTGGCAGCACTCAGGGGCGGGGAGCTGTTTTTT.

This clone has a handful of counts. The chain uses TRBV5-1 and TRBJ2-6, with D perhaps TRBD1 (5 bases). In germline, CDR1 is SGHRS, CDR2 YFSETQ. The CDR3 consists of 15 residues. The ends were cut back, 2 bases at V and 4 bases at J, with 10 bases in the middle. CDR3 in DNA: TGCGCCAGCAGCTTTCCCAGGGCAGGGGCCAACGTCCTGACTTTC. Amino acid sequence: CASSFPRAGANVLTF.

The J gene is TRBJ2-7, the V gene TRBV5-1, with 7 nucleotides matching TRBD1. V shed 4 bases, J shed 0 bases, and the junction held 10 bases outside the gene matches. The CDR3 is made up of 16 amino acids. Germline loops: CDR1 SGHRS, CDR2 YFSETQ. The DNA of the CDR3 is TGCGCCAGCAGCCCGCACGGGACAGACAGCTCCTACGAGCAGTACTTC. This sequence encodes CASSPHGTDSSYEQYF.

The chain joins TRBV7-2 to TRBJ1-4; 8 nucleotides match TRBD1. Germline trimming cut 5 bases from V and 5 bases from J; bases unmatched to any gene: 7. The germline V gene encodes CDR1 SGHTA and CDR2 FQGNSA. The CDR3 consists of 15 residues. CDR3 loop: CASSRGQGLNEKLFF. CDR3 DNA: TGTGCCAGCAGCAGAGGACAGGGCCTCAATGAAAAACTGTTTTTT.

The genes are TRBV7-3 and TRBJ1-1; TRBD1 aligns across 8 bases. This CDR3 has 14 amino acids. Germline V lookup: CDR1 SGHTA, CDR2 FQGTGA. The V segment lost 5 bases and the J segment 4 bases; nucleotides outside the gene matches: 6. The CDR3 nucleotides are TGTGCCAGCAGCCCACAGGGGGAAGGCACTGAAGCTTTCTTT. Translating gives CASSPQGEGTEAFF.

The chain has TRBV5-1 and TRBJ1-2; D is unclear. This CDR3 region has 16 residues. The germline V and J ends were trimmed by 0 bases and 3 bases, with 15 bases remaining between them. Germline loops: CDR1 SGHRS, CDR2 YFSETQ. CDR3: CASSLAGRPEDYGYTF. The CDR3 DNA reads as TGCGCCAGCAGCTTGGCCGGGAGACCGGAGGACTATGGCTACACCTTC.

The rearrangement uses TRBV18 and TRBJ2-6, with TRBD1 matching 8 bases. In germline, CDR1 is KGHSH, CDR2 LQKENI. Losses at the gene ends were 1 base for V and 4 bases for J; bases not matched to a gene: 6. This CDR3 region has 17 residues. CDR3 residues: CASSPRQGAGGANVLTF. DNA for the CDR3: TGTGCCAGCTCACCACGTCAGGGGGCCGGCGGGGCCAACGTCCTGACTTTC.

This chain links TRBV9 with TRBJ2-7, with unresolved D. This CDR3 is 13 amino acids long. Germline CDR1 is SGDLS and CDR2 is YYNGEE. V lost 0 bases and J lost 3, with 7 bases in between. The CDR3 region is CASSVASSYEQYF. CDR3 nucleotides: TGTGCCAGCAGCGTAGCCTCCAGCTACGAGCAGTACTTC.

This clone has a single count. The chain couples TRBV18 to TRBJ2-1, with 14 nucleotides matching TRBD2. Germline CDR1 KGHSH, CDR2 LQKENI. V shed 4 bases, J shed 8 bases, and the junction held 4 bases outside the gene matches. The CDR3 runs to 15 residues. CDR3 DNA sequence: TGTGCCAGCTCACTGGGACTAGCGGGAGTGGATGAGCAGTTCTTC. It codes for CASSLGLAGVDEQFF.

V is TRBV4-1 and J is TRBJ1-1, with D hard to call. CDR3 length equals 14 residues. Trimming removed 4 bases from V and 1 base from J, with 10 bases in between. Germline loops: CDR1 MGHRA, CDR2 YSYEKL. The DNA of the CDR3 is TGCGCCAGCAGCCTTCGTGGCGGGAACACTGAAGCTTTCTTT. Translating it yields CASSLRGGNTEAFF.

The V and J genes are TRBV5-5 and TRBJ1-1; D remains ambiguous. The CDR3 totals 12 residues. V lost 4 bases and J 4 bases, leaving 8 bases between the germline ends. Germline CDR1 reads SGHKS; CDR2 reads YYEKEE (reference sequence). The CDR3 reads CASSPSFTEAFF. The CDR3 bases are TGTGCCAGCAGCCCCTCGTTCACTGAAGCTTTCTTT.

About this clone: Relative to the germline gene, one junction end is altered; a read error may explain this. V gene TRBV28 combines with J gene TRBJ2-3, with TRBD2 as a possible D gene (6 bases). The CDR3 is made up of 13 amino acids. The germline V gene has CDR1 MDHEN and CDR2 SYDVKM. The CDR3 loop reads CASSSSPGLDSGF. The CDR3 nucleotides are TGTGCCAGCAGTTCCTCACCGGGACTCGATTCGGGTTTT.

The V and J genes are TRBV5-4 and TRBJ2-1, with 8 positions matching TRBD2. Germline V gives CDR1 SGHNT, CDR2 YYREEE (reference sequence). The CDR3 extends over 14 amino acids. Unmatched junction bases numbered 8, after V lost 4 bases and J lost 8 bases. DNA for the CDR3: TGTGCCAGCAGCGTGTCGGGAGGGCCTCATGAGCAGTTCTTC. It codes for CASSVSGGPHEQFF.

The rearrangement links TRBV7-9 to TRBJ1-1; D remains unclear. Germline values: CDR1 SEHNR, CDR2 FQNEAQ (reference sequence). The CDR3 spans 15 residues. V was shortened by 5 bases and J by 0 bases, with 13 bases between the two germline ends. This chain's CDR3 is CASSPGRVLNTEAFF. As DNA, the CDR3 is TGTGCCAGCAGCCCCGGGAGGGTATTGAACACTGAAGCTTTCTTT.

The gene calls are TRBV28 and TRBJ1-2; 7 bases are shared with TRBD1. Losses at the gene ends were 6 bases for V and 8 bases for J; bases not matched to a gene: 12. Germline CDR1 is MDHEN and CDR2 is SYDVKM. The CDR3 totals 14 residues. As DNA, the CDR3 is TGTGCCAGCAGCCCTCCATACAGGGGTGGAGGCTACACCTTC. Its protein is CASSPPYRGGGYTF.

The count of this clone is one. The gene calls are TRBV4-3 and TRBJ1-1; 9 nucleotides match TRBD1. Germline V gene lookup returns CDR1 LGHNA and CDR2 YSLEER. The CDR3 runs to 15 residues. Losses at the gene ends were 3 bases for V and 7 bases for J; bases not matched to a gene: 9. CDR3 protein: CASSQLPGQGSEAFF. DNA for the CDR3: TGCGCCAGCAGCCAGTTACCGGGACAGGGTAGTGAAGCTTTCTTT.

The sample holds a few counts of this clone. The gene calls are TRBV30 and TRBJ1-1, with D maybe TRBD1 (6 bases). This CDR3 has 11 amino acids. Germline-derived CDR1 and CDR2 are GTSNPN and SVGIG (reference sequence). Trimming removed 2 bases at V and 11 bases at J, with 12 bases between. DNA for the CDR3: TGTGCCTGGAGTATTGACAGGCTGGCTTTCTTT. It encodes CAWSIDRLAFF.

This chain connects TRBV2 to TRBJ2-7; tentatively, D is TRBD1 (5 bases). The CDR3 runs 12 residues. Trimming stripped 5 bases from V and 3 bases from J, with 8 bases between. The germline V gene encodes CDR1 SNHLY and CDR2 FYNNEI. The CDR3 sequence is CASSLTGYEQYF. CDR3 nucleotide sequence: TGTGCCAGCAGTTTAACAGGCTACGAGCAGTACTTC.

The rearrangement uses TRBV30 and TRBJ1-1, with 7 bases identical to TRBD1. The V and J ends lost 3 bases and 2 bases, in that order; junction bases with no gene match: 6. The CDR3 loop spans 14 amino acids. The germline CDR1 and CDR2 sequences are GTSNPN and SVGIG (reference sequence). CDR3 protein: CAWRKGQINTEAFF. The CDR3 nucleotides are TGTGCCTGGAGAAAGGGACAGATAAACACTGAAGCTTTCTTT.

The chain has TRBV2 and TRBJ1-1; a possible D gene is TRBD1 (5 bases). V lost 6 bases and J 0 bases, leaving 11 bases between the germline ends. The germline gives CDR1 SNHLY, CDR2 FYNNEI. The CDR3 extends over 14 amino acids. CDR3 DNA: TGTGCCAGCAGCGCAGACAGAATGAACACTGAAGCTTTCTTT. It codes for CASSADRMNTEAFF. The full variable domain, in which reference TRBV2 and TRBJ1-1 provide the parts outside the CDR3, is EPEVTQTPSHQVTQMGQEVILRCVPISNHLYFYWYRQILGQKVEFLVSFYNNEISEKSEIFDDQFSVERPDGSNFTLKIRSTKLEDSAMYFCASSADRMNTEAFFGQGTRLTVV.